A single sample gave rise to the 15 T cell receptor beta chains below, sequenced in a study of cytomegalovirus exposure and HLA in healthy donors. This PCR relied on a set of 60 Vbeta primers and 13 Jbeta primers. Sequencing was performed with immunoSEQ multiplex PCR; in TCRdb, only in-frame clones are kept and a portion is missing. This sample lists about 160,000 clones; its ten largest clones have 1.3%. The specimen was PBMCs. The receptors shown here come from a woman in her fifties or sixties in good health and CMV-seronegative.

The chain combines TRBV2 with TRBJ1-1; D is ambiguous. Trimming stripped 1 base from V and 7 bases from J, with 10 bases between. The CDR3 runs to 13 residues. The germline V gene encodes CDR1 SNHLY and CDR2 FYNNEI. CDR3 region: CASSEETGIEAFF. CDR3 coding DNA: TGTGCCAGCAGTGAAGAAACCGGTATTGAAGCTTTCTTT.

The rearrangement uses TRBV18 and TRBJ1-4; 10 bases are shared with TRBD1. The V gene's germline CDR1 is KGHSH and CDR2 LQKENI. The CDR3 extends over 16 amino acids. The J segment lost 8 bases and the V segment lost 0 bases, leaving 6 bases of the junction unmatched. CDR3 amino acids: CASSPPGWDRGEKLFF. The DNA for the CDR3 is TGTGCCAGCTCACCACCCGGGTGGGACAGGGGAGAAAAACTGTTTTTT.

V usage is TRBV2 and J usage is TRBJ1-1; D is unclear. The CDR3 has 13 residues. Germline values: CDR1 SNHLY, CDR2 FYNNEI. The ends were cut back, 10 bases at V and 0 bases at J, with 12 bases in the middle. As DNA, the CDR3 is TGTGCCACCTGCCTGGCGGTGAACACTGAAGCTTTCTTT. The encoded protein is CATCLAVNTEAFF.

This rearrangement joins TRBV5-6 to TRBJ1-1, with D perhaps matching TRBD1 (5 bases). This CDR3 has 13 amino acids. V lost 4 bases, J lost 1 base, and 8 bases lay in between. Germline values: CDR1 SGHDT, CDR2 YYEEEE. CDR3 sequence reads: CASSLDTNTEAFF. In DNA form, the CDR3 reads TGTGCCAGCAGCCTGGACACGAACACTGAAGCTTTCTTT.

This chain connects TRBV5-1 to TRBJ1-6; 9 nucleotides line up with TRBD1. Germline V gene data show CDR1 as SGHRS and CDR2 as YFSETQ. V gave up 4 bases and J gave up 7 bases; unmatched junction bases: 3. The CDR3 loop spans 14 amino acids. The CDR3 DNA sequence: TGCGCCAGCAGCCCTGGACAGGGGAATTCACCCCTCCACTTT. Protein: CASSPGQGNSPLHF. The whole variable domain, remainder taken from reference TRBV5-1 and TRBJ1-6, is KAGVTQTPRYLIKTRGQQVTLSCSPISGHRSVSWYQQTPGQGLQFLFEYFSETQRNKGNFPGRFSGRQFSNSRSEMNVSTLELGDSALYLCASSPGQGNSPLHFGNGTRLTVT.

This rearrangement joins TRBV10-3 to TRBJ1-1, with 7 bases aligning to TRBD1. The V gene end was trimmed by 3 bases and the J gene end by 1 base; junction bases not matched to a gene: 5. The CDR3 has 15 residues. Looked up from germline, CDR1 is ENHRY and CDR2 is SYGVKD. CDR3 DNA: TGTGCCATCAGTGACCACAGGGGAGGGAACACTGAAGCTTTCTTT. This codes for CAISDHRGGNTEAFF.

This chain connects TRBV14 to TRBJ1-2; 9 bases align to TRBD1. The V and J ends lost 0 bases and 8 bases, in that order; junction bases with no gene match: 10. The CDR3 runs to 16 residues. Germline values: CDR1 SGHDN, CDR2 FVKESK. The CDR3 loop is CASSQELGQGRGGYTF. In DNA, the CDR3 is TGTGCCAGCAGCCAAGAACTAGGACAGGGGAGGGGAGGCTACACCTTC.

The rearrangement joins TRBV21-1 to TRBJ1-1; TRBD1 is the table's D call, not checked against the DNA. TRBV21-1 is recorded as a pseudogene. The CDR3 length is 14 residues. This chain's CDR3 is CASIRTGCGTEAFF. The CDR3, as DNA: TGTGCCAGCATCCGGACAGGGTGTGGCACTGAAGCTTTCTTT.

The CDR3 nucleotides read TGTGCCAGCAGCTTAGTTCAGGGTCCCACTGAAGCTTTCTTT. This sequence encodes CASSLVQGPTEAFF. The rearrangement joins TRBV7-9 to TRBJ1-1; tentatively, D is TRBD1 (5 bases). Trimming shortened V by 1 base and J by 4 bases, and 10 bases separated the two germline ends. CDR3 size: 14 residues. Germline V lookup: CDR1 SEHNR, CDR2 FQNEAQ (reference sequence).

The gene calls are TRBV2 and TRBJ1-6; D might be TRBD1 (6 bases). The CDR3 is 14 amino acids. Trimming cost V 4 bases and J 9 bases, with 13 bases left between them. Germline CDR1 reads SNHLY; CDR2 reads FYNNEI. CDR3 region: CASSGGQSRSPLHF. CDR3 nucleotide sequence: TGTGCCAGCAGTGGAGGACAGTCCCGTTCACCCCTCCACTTT.

The chain is built from TRBV14 and TRBJ1-1; 7 bases line up with TRBD1. The CDR3 totals 14 residues. The junction had 11 bases not matched to a gene; V was cut back by 4 bases and J by 9 bases. The germline V gene has CDR1 SGHDN and CDR2 FVKESK. CDR3 protein: CASSPYRGKGKAFF. Written as DNA, the CDR3 is TGTGCCAGCAGCCCCTACAGGGGTAAAGGGAAAGCTTTCTTT.

This rearrangement joins TRBV19 to TRBJ2-5; 7 bases line up with TRBD1. The CDR3 is 14 amino acids. V trimming: 6 bases; J trimming: 11 bases; junction bases outside the gene matches: 15. In germline, CDR1 is LNHDA, CDR2 SQIVND (reference sequence). The CDR3 protein is CASRPRDRPLEQYF. Written as DNA, the CDR3 is TGTGCCAGTAGGCCCCGGGACAGACCCTTGGAGCAGTACTTC.

The chain is built from TRBV12-5 and TRBJ2-7; tentatively, D is TRBD1 (5 bases). There are 13 residues in the CDR3. Germline lookup yields CDR1 LGHNT and CDR2 FRNRAP. Trimming removed 6 bases at V and 2 bases at J, with 11 bases between. CDR3 DNA: TGTGCTAGTGGGACAGCATGGACCTACGAGCAGTACTTC. Amino acids: CASGTAWTYEQYF. The full variable domain, completed using reference TRBV12-5 and TRBJ2-7, is DARVTQTPRHKVTEMGQEVTMRCQPILGHNTVFWYRQTMMQGLELLAYFRNRAPLDDSGMPKDRFSAEMPDATLATLKIQPSEPRDSAVYFCASGTAWTYEQYFGPGTRLTVT.

The CDR3 loop reads CASREGRVNQPQHF. CDR3 nucleotides: TGTGCCAGCAGGGAGGGACGGGTCAATCAGCCCCAGCATTTT. The genes are TRBV6-5 and TRBJ1-5; TRBD1 is a possible D gene (5 bases). CDR1 is MNHEY and CDR2 is SVGAGI in the germline V gene. The CDR3 is 14 amino acids. Deletions cut 6 bases from V and 3 bases from J, with 12 bases between.

This chain links TRBV29-1 with TRBJ1-2; D remains unclear. The CDR3 runs to 15 residues. Looked up from germline, CDR1 is SQVTM and CDR2 is ANQGSEA. The ends were cut back, 6 bases at V and 7 bases at J, with 24 bases in the middle. CDR3 nucleotides: TGCAGCGTCGTACCAATTTTTATGAGGTCGCTTGGCTACACCTTC. It codes for CSVVPIFMRSLGYTF.